A selection of T cell receptor beta chains follows, all from one sample in a study of T cell responses to AZD1222 COVID-19 vaccine. The data were produced by immunoSEQ multiplex PCR, yet TCRdb's version contains in-frame clones alone and is incomplete. The sample records 150,000 to 200,000 clones, about 90% being singletons. The specimen comprised peripheral blood, sampled on day 0 of AZD1222 vaccination. The receptors come from an adult in good health. Both conserved end residues are part of each CDR3. D genes are given only for firm matches. Size is stated for part of the rows, as once, few or many counts, or as a class when the clone is expanded.

size,J,V,length,D,CDR3,DNA
NA,TRBJ2-2,TRBV18,14,NA,CASSPGTDTGELFF,TGTGCCAGCTCACCCGGGACGGACACCGGGGAGCTGTTTTTT
once,TRBJ2-7,TRBV7-2,13,NA,CASSPGHSYEQYF,TGTGCCAGCAGCCCAGGACACTCCTACGAGCAGTACTTC
NA,TRBJ1-5,TRBV6-5,15,NA,CASSYYGGANQPQHF,TGTGCCAGCAGTTACTATGGGGGAGCCAATCAGCCCCAGCATTTT
NA,TRBJ2-3,TRBV7-2,13,TRBD2,CASSWSGRASQYF,TGTGCCAGCAGCTGGAGCGGGAGGGCCTCGCAGTATTTT
NA,TRBJ1-1,TRBV5-4,14,TRBD1,CASSSDRTNTEAFF,TGTGCCAGCAGCTCGGACAGGACTAACACTGAAGCTTTCTTT
NA,TRBJ2-3,TRBV10-1,15,NA,CASSDGGGITDTQYF,TGCGCCAGCAGTGATGGCGGGGGCATCACAGATACGCAGTATTTT
NA,TRBJ2-6,TRBV6-5,15,NA,CASRVRSSGANVLTF,TGTGCCAGCAGGGTACGGAGCTCTGGGGCCAACGTCCTGACTTTC
few,TRBJ2-2,TRBV7-7,15,NA,CASSGDTSNTGELFF,TGTGCTAGCAGCGGGGACACTTCGAACACCGGGGAGCTGTTTTTT
NA,TRBJ2-3,TRBV3-1/TRBV3-2,16,TRBD2,CASSPQHSGGTDTQYF,TGTGCCAGCAGCCCGCAACATAGCGGGGGGACGGATACGCAGTATTTT
once,TRBJ2-1,TRBV7-2,16,TRBD1,CASSLDRGQGRNEQFF,TGTGCCAGCAGCTTGGATCGGGGACAGGGACGAAATGAGCAGTTCTTC
once,TRBJ1-1,TRBV7-9,15,TRBD1,CASSFDRGMRTEAFF,TGTGCCAGCAGCTTTGACAGGGGGATGCGCACTGAAGCTTTCTTT
NA,TRBJ1-3,TRBV3-1/TRBV3-2,15,NA,CAIRESRSSGNTIYF,TGTGCTATCCGAGAGTCCAGAAGCTCTGGAAACACCATATATTTT
NA,TRBJ1-1,TRBV9,13,NA,CASSVANSPAAFF,TGTGCCAGCAGCGTAGCTAATTCCCCGGCGGCTTTCTTT
NA,TRBJ1-1,TRBV7-9,16,TRBD1,CASSFIPSTGDTEAFF,TGTGCCAGCAGCTTTATCCCCTCGACAGGGGACACTGAAGCTTTCTTT
NA,TRBJ2-1,TRBV4-3,16,TRBD2,CASSFGTSGSNNEQFF,TGCGCCAGCAGCTTCGGGACTAGCGGGAGTAACAATGAGCAGTTCTTC
NA,TRBJ1-5,TRBV30,13,NA,CAWTQQGSEPQHF,TGTGCCTGGACCCAACAGGGTAGTGAGCCCCAGCATTTT
NA,TRBJ1-2,TRBV6-4,11,NA,CATWTDRGYTF,TGTGCCACCTGGACTGACCGTGGCTACACCTTC
NA,TRBJ2-1,TRBV3-1/TRBV3-2,16,TRBD2,CASSQVSSGGRVEQFF,TGTGCCAGCAGCCAAGTTAGTAGCGGGGGGAGGGTTGAGCAGTTCTTC
NA,TRBJ2-5,TRBV5-1,15,NA,CASSLSSPYQETQYF,TGCGCCAGCAGCTTATCTTCCCCGTACCAAGAGACCCAGTACTTC
NA,TRBJ2-1,TRBV11-2,16,TRBD2,CASSIPTSGSRNEQFF,TGTGCCAGCAGCATCCCGACTAGCGGGAGCAGAAATGAGCAGTTCTTC
NA,TRBJ1-2,TRBV7-2,13,TRBD1,CASSSDRGGGYTF,TGTGCCAGCAGCTCTGACAGGGGAGGCGGCTACACCTTC
NA,TRBJ1-1,TRBV30,11,NA,CAWSVRGWAFF,TGTGCCTGGAGTGTACGTGGCTGGGCTTTCTTT
few,TRBJ2-7,TRBV7-3,14,NA,CASHKGPGIYEQYF,TGTGCCAGCCATAAAGGGCCGGGAATCTACGAGCAGTACTTC
NA,TRBJ2-3,TRBV28,18,NA,CATAPWSGSPRGTDTQYF,TGTGCCACCGCCCCATGGAGCGGATCACCACGTGGGACAGATACGCAGTATTTT
NA,TRBJ2-7,TRBV5-1,16,NA,CASSSGGKGRGYEQYF,TGCGCCAGCAGCTCTGGGGGGAAGGGTAGAGGCTACGAGCAGTACTTC
NA,TRBJ2-7,TRBV6-5,15,TRBD2,CASSYGGTNSYEQYF,TGTGCCAGCAGTTACGGGGGGACTAACTCCTACGAGCAGTACTTC
NA,TRBJ1-1,TRBV28,12,NA,CASSFPGTEAFF,TGTGCCAGCAGTTTCCCCGGCACTGAAGCTTTCTTT
NA,TRBJ2-7,TRBV5-4,14,TRBD1,CASRDSGTDYEQYF,TGTGCCAGCAGGGATTCCGGGACAGACTACGAGCAGTACTTC
NA,TRBJ2-7,TRBV9,16,NA,CASSVGERTRWGEQYF,TGTGCCAGCAGCGTAGGCGAACGTACACGGTGGGGCGAGCAGTACTTC
NA,TRBJ1-1,TRBV7-9,13,NA,CASSFEGGTEAFF,TGTGCCAGCAGCTTTGAGGGGGGCACTGAAGCTTTCTTT
NA,TRBJ1-5,TRBV6-6,16,NA,CASSYSTSVTNQPQHF,TGTGCCAGCAGTTATAGCACCAGCGTCACCAATCAGCCCCAGCATTTT
NA,TRBJ1-4,TRBV18,14,TRBD1,CASSPTGVDEKLFF,TGTGCCAGCTCACCCACAGGGGTGGATGAAAAACTGTTTTTT
NA,TRBJ2-3,TRBV11-3,17,TRBD2,CASSSRPTSGTPDTQYF,TGTGCCAGCAGCTCCCGACCGACTAGCGGGACTCCAGATACGCAGTATTTT
few,TRBJ1-1,TRBV4-1,15,TRBD1,CASSLGTGLMAEAFF,TGCGCCAGCAGCCTAGGGACAGGGTTGATGGCTGAAGCTTTCTTT
once,TRBJ1-5,TRBV29-1,13,NA,CSVQEYSNQPQHF,TGCAGCGTTCAGGAGTATAGCAATCAGCCCCAGCATTTT
once,TRBJ1-6,TRBV5-1,17,NA,CASSPRGMGGQNSPLHF,TGCGCCAGCAGCCCCCGCGGGATGGGGGGGCAGAATTCACCCCTCCACTTT
once,TRBJ2-1,TRBV19,17,TRBD2,CASSDQPGLAGQNEQFF,TGTGCCAGTAGTGACCAACCGGGACTAGCGGGACAAAATGAGCAGTTCTTC
NA,TRBJ2-4,TRBV6-6,16,TRBD1,CASSYAGTGSKNIQYF,TGTGCCAGCAGTTACGCCGGGACAGGGAGCAAAAACATTCAGTACTTC
few,TRBJ2-7,TRBV5-1,14,TRBD2,CASSPTSGSYEQYF,TGCGCCAGCAGTCCGACTAGCGGTTCCTACGAGCAGTACTTC
NA,TRBJ1-6,TRBV5-1,15,TRBD1,CASSGGTGGNSPLHF,TGCGCCAGCAGCGGTGGGACAGGTGGGAATTCACCCCTCCACTTT
few,TRBJ1-6,TRBV6-5,14,TRBD1,CASAWDRGNSPLHF,TGTGCCAGCGCTTGGGACAGAGGTAATTCACCCCTCCACTTT
NA,TRBJ2-7,TRBV18,11,NA,CASSLLNEQYF,TGTGCCAGCTCACTCTTGAACGAGCAGTACTTC
NA,TRBJ2-6,TRBV7-9,17,TRBD1,CASSYPQGATGANVLTF,TGTGCCAGCAGCTACCCACAGGGGGCGACTGGGGCCAACGTCCTGACTTTC
NA,TRBJ1-5,TRBV5-6,16,NA,CASSLLRGPQDQPQHF,TGTGCCAGCAGCTTGCTCAGGGGCCCGCAGGATCAGCCCCAGCATTTT
NA,TRBJ1-1,TRBV5-1,13,NA,CASSVVMNTEAFF,TGCGCCAGCAGCGTAGTAATGAACACTGAAGCTTTCTTT
NA,TRBJ1-4,TRBV5-8,15,TRBD1,CASSSGGQNYEKLFF,TGTGCCAGCAGCTCGGGGGGACAGAACTATGAAAAACTGTTTTTT
NA,TRBJ1-2,TRBV6-1,16,NA,CASSEAELVANYGYTF,TGTGCCAGCAGTGAAGCAGAGTTAGTTGCTAACTATGGCTACACCTTC
NA,TRBJ2-6,TRBV18,18,NA,CASSSPLNTGFGANVLTF,TGTGCCAGCTCATCACCACTGAACACAGGATTTGGGGCCAACGTCCTGACTTTC
NA,TRBJ2-2,TRBV10-2,13,NA,CASSESKSGELFF,TGCGCCAGCAGTGAGTCGAAATCCGGGGAGCTGTTTTTT